The 28 T cell receptor beta chains presented below share a single source sample, sequenced in a study of cytotoxic CD8 clonotypes in ibrutinib-treated CLL (dated by TCRdb to the early 2020s). The method behind the library was the immunoSEQ multiplex PCR assay. The source is immuneACCESS, and TCRdb retained only in-frame sequences with V and J called. Part of the clones is not carried over; for the studies checked, unresolved V genes explain less than half of this, and the remainder is unexplained. The sample has 35,000 to 45,000 clones on record, about two thirds of them singletons. The ten largest clonotypes hold over 15% of the sample. The time point label, read with the paper, signifies: progressive disease on ibrutinib. The sequencing here drew on PBMCs, taken at disease progression, from a patient treated with ibrutinib. The origin of the receptors is a human donor with chronic lymphocytic leukemia.

The chain uses TRBV29-1 and TRBJ1-2; no firm D call. The germline V gene has CDR1 SQVTM and CDR2 ANQGSEA. Trimming took 0 bases from V and 12 from J, leaving 14 bases between them. The CDR3 loop spans 12 amino acids. The CDR3 loop reads CSVEDVRAKNTF. CDR3 nucleotides: TGCAGCGTTGAAGATGTACGGGCCAAAAACACCTTC.

This chain uses TRBV7-9 with TRBJ2-2, with 7 bases fitting TRBD1. CDR3 size: 16 residues. The V and J ends lost 4 bases and 7 bases, in that order; junction bases with no gene match: 12. Per germline, CDR1 SEHNR and CDR2 FQNEAQ (reference sequence). The DNA for the CDR3 is TGTGCCAGCAGCTCCGGGACAGTCGGCGATGGCGGGGAGCTGTTTTTT. Translated: CASSSGTVGDGGELFF. The complete variable domain, with remaining parts taken from reference TRBV7-9 and TRBJ2-2, reads DTGVSQNPRHKITKRGQNVTFRCDPISEHNRLYWYRQTLGQGPEFLTYFQNEAQLEKSRLLSDRFSAERPKGSFSTLEIQRTEQGDSAMYLCASSSGTVGDGGELFFGEGSRLTVL.

The chain recombines TRBV25-1 with TRBJ1-4; weak D call: TRBD1 (6 bases). CDR1 is MGHDK and CDR2 is SYGVNS in the germline V gene. V was shortened by 1 base and J by 0 bases, with 9 bases between the two germline ends. The CDR3 runs 16 residues. CDR3 protein: CASSESGGATNEKLFF. CDR3 in DNA: TGTGCCAGCAGTGAATCTGGGGGCGCAACTAATGAAAAACTGTTTTTT.

The chain has TRBV19 and TRBJ2-1; 9 bases align to TRBD2. The CDR3 spans 15 residues. Unmatched junction bases numbered 5, after V lost 4 bases and J lost 4 bases. Germline V gene sequence: CDR1 LNHDA, CDR2 SQIVND (reference sequence). For the CDR3, the DNA is TGTGCCAGTAGTACTAGCGGGGCCCCGTACAATGAGCAGTTCTTC. Translation gives CASSTSGAPYNEQFF.

The CDR3 nucleotides are TGTGCCAGCAGCCCCCCCGGGACAGGCACGACTGAAGCTTTCTTT. Amino acid sequence: CASSPPGTGTTEAFF. The chain has TRBV7-9 and TRBJ1-1; 8 bases fit TRBD1. The CDR3 extends over 15 amino acids. Germline CDR1 and CDR2: SEHNR and FQNEAQ (reference sequence). Unmatched junction bases numbered 10, after V lost 5 bases and J lost 5 bases.

The chain joins TRBV27 to TRBJ1-1; perhaps TRBD1 as D (5 bases). CDR3 length: 13 amino acids. Per the germline V gene, CDR1 is MNHEY and CDR2 is SMNVEV (reference sequence). With 6 bases removed from V and 3 bases from J, the gap between germline ends came to 11 bases. The CDR3 loop reads CASSRVGDTEAFF. The CDR3 bases are TGTGCCAGCAGCAGGGTCGGGGACACTGAAGCTTTCTTT.

The chain recombines TRBV11-2 with TRBJ2-2; TRBD1 agrees at 9 bases. CDR1 is SGHAT and CDR2 is FQNNGV in the germline V gene. V dropped 3 bases and J dropped 5; count of bases not matched to a gene: 1. The CDR3 is 14 amino acids. The CDR3 nucleotides read TGTGCCAGCAGCTTCGGACAGGGGACCGGGGAGCTGTTTTTT. Protein: CASSFGQGTGELFF.

CDR3 bases: TGCAGCGCCGCCAGGGATCCTAATGAAAAACTGTTTTTT. Amino acids: CSAARDPNEKLFF. The rearrangement links TRBV29-1 to TRBJ1-4; weak D call: TRBD1 (5 bases). V was shortened by 7 bases and J by 3 bases, with 12 bases between the two germline ends. CDR3 length: 13 amino acids. Looked up from germline, CDR1 is SQVTM and CDR2 is ANQGSEA.

At least ten counts were recorded for this clone. The chain couples TRBV5-6 to TRBJ1-1; perhaps TRBD1 as D (5 bases). CDR3 length: 12 residues. Trimming pared 2 bases from V and 6 bases from J, leaving 8 bases between. CDR1 and CDR2 from the germline V gene are SGHDT and YYEEEE. This CDR3 reads CASSLGASEAFF. Written as DNA, the CDR3 is TGTGCCAGCAGCTTAGGGGCGTCTGAAGCTTTCTTT.

V gene TRBV6-5 combines with J gene TRBJ2-5; 8 positions agree with TRBD2. Germline V gene lookup returns CDR1 MNHEY and CDR2 SVGAGI. Trimming cost V 6 bases and J 5 bases; bases outside gene matches: 11. The CDR3 has 15 amino acids. The CDR3 loop is CASRYGGAGAETQYF. The DNA of the CDR3 is TGTGCCAGCAGATACGGGGGGGCCGGGGCTGAGACCCAGTACTTC.

This chain links TRBV6-5 with TRBJ1-2; TRBD1 agrees at 7 bases. This CDR3 has 16 amino acids. Per germline, CDR1 MNHEY and CDR2 SVGAGI. Trimming cost V 4 bases and J 1 base; bases outside gene matches: 9. The CDR3: CASSSGGTAHNYGYTF. The CDR3 region has the DNA TGTGCCAGCAGTTCCGGCGGGACAGCACATAACTATGGCTACACCTTC.

The chain uses TRBV28 and TRBJ2-1; D possibly corresponds to TRBD1 (5 bases). This CDR3 is built from 13 residues. From germline, CDR1 is MDHEN and CDR2 SYDVKM. Trimming cost V 5 bases and J 4 bases, with 9 bases left between them. CDR3 DNA sequence: TGTGCCAGCAGTATTGACAGTTACAATGAGCAGTTCTTC. Its protein product is CASSIDSYNEQFF.

The chain links TRBV11-1 to TRBJ1-1; D might be TRBD1 (6 bases). Germline CDR1 SGHAT, CDR2 FQDESV (reference sequence). This CDR3 is 13 amino acids long. Trimming shortened V by 5 bases and J by 1 base, and 8 bases separated the two germline ends. The CDR3 sequence: CASSPQGNTEAFF. The DNA of the CDR3 is TGTGCCAGCAGCCCACAGGGGAACACTGAAGCTTTCTTT.

This sequence joins TRBV7-9 and TRBJ2-7; D call uncertain. This CDR3 spans 9 amino acids. The V gene lost 8 bases and the J gene lost 6 bases, with 5 bases spanning the gap. Looked up from germline, CDR1 is SEHNR and CDR2 is FQNEAQ (reference sequence). The chain's CDR3 is CASWTEQYF. CDR3 bases: TGTGCCAGCTGGACCGAGCAGTACTTC. The variable domain in full, completed from reference TRBV7-9 and TRBJ2-7, reads DTGVSQNPRHKITKRGQNVTFRCDPISEHNRLYWYRQTLGQGPEFLTYFQNEAQLEKSRLLSDRFSAERPKGSFSTLEIQRTEQGDSAMYLCASWTEQYFGPGTRLTVT.

The V gene is TRBV19, the J gene TRBJ2-3, with 12 bases fitting TRBD2. The junction had 10 bases not matched to a gene; V was cut back by 0 bases and J by 0 bases. CDR3 length equals 20 residues. Germline assignment: CDR1 LNHDA and CDR2 SQIVND (reference sequence). This CDR3 is CASSIERLAGGPGSTDTQYF. The DNA of the CDR3 is TGTGCCAGTAGTATAGAACGGCTAGCGGGGGGGCCAGGGAGCACAGATACGCAGTATTTT.

This sequence joins TRBV5-6 and TRBJ2-7, with a weak D call TRBD2 (5 bases). Per the germline V gene, CDR1 is SGHDT and CDR2 is YYEEEE. V lost 1 base, J lost 6 bases, and 8 bases lay in between. This CDR3 spans 12 amino acids. CDR3 sequence reads: CASSLRGSEQYF. CDR3 coding DNA: TGTGCCAGCAGCTTGCGGGGAAGCGAGCAGTACTTC.

This clone was counted between two and nine times. The rearrangement links TRBV28 to TRBJ1-2, with D uncertain. CDR3 length: 12 amino acids. Germline V lookup: CDR1 MDHEN, CDR2 SYDVKM. Trimming removed 2 bases from V and 7 bases from J, with 8 bases in between. The CDR3 loop reads CASSLGDGGYTF. CDR3 DNA sequence: TGTGCCAGCAGTTTAGGAGACGGTGGCTACACCTTC.

The chain employs TRBV6-1 and TRBJ1-1, with 7 bases identical to TRBD1. Per the germline V gene, CDR1 is MNHNS and CDR2 is SASEGT. The CDR3 spans 15 residues. V lost 5 bases, J lost 2 bases, and 8 bases stayed unmatched. The CDR3 reads CASSPQGQSNTEAFF. DNA of the CDR3: TGTGCCAGCAGTCCCCAGGGACAGTCAAACACTGAAGCTTTCTTT.

The CDR3 here is CASSVTGAETQYF. As DNA, the CDR3 is TGTGCCAGCAGCGTCACAGGGGCCGAGACCCAGTACTTC. The chain is built from TRBV5-4 and TRBJ2-5, with 7 bases identical to TRBD1. The CDR3 loop spans 13 amino acids. Trimming removed 4 bases from V and 5 bases from J; junction bases left unmatched: 5. Germline CDR1 is SGHNT and CDR2 is YYREEE (reference sequence).

The CDR3, as DNA: TGTGCCAGCAGCCCCCCCGGGACAGGGATTAACTATGGCTACACCTTC. The encoded protein is CASSPPGTGINYGYTF. The chain links TRBV9 to TRBJ1-2, with 9 bases aligning to TRBD1. V lost 4 bases, J lost 1 base, and 8 bases stayed unmatched. Germline V gene sequence: CDR1 SGDLS, CDR2 YYNGEE. The CDR3 spans 16 residues.

J is TRBJ2-3 and V is TRBV5-1, with 7 positions matching TRBD1. This CDR3 spans 16 amino acids. Losses at the gene ends were 0 bases for V and 5 bases for J; bases not matched to a gene: 9. CDR1 SGHRS and CDR2 YFSETQ come from the germline V gene. The CDR3 loop reads CASSLGQGGGGDTQYF. The CDR3 DNA is TGCGCCAGCAGCTTGGGACAGGGTGGAGGAGGAGATACGCAGTATTTT.

This clone was seen a handful of times. The rearrangement links TRBV27 to TRBJ2-7, with 10 positions matching TRBD2. The CDR3 spans 15 residues. J lost 3 bases, V lost 3 bases, and 5 bases had no gene match. The germline V gene encodes CDR1 MNHEY and CDR2 SMNVEV (reference sequence). CDR3 residues: CASSFSLAGRYEQYF. The CDR3 nucleotides are TGTGCCAGCAGTTTTTCACTAGCGGGGCGCTACGAGCAGTACTTC.

This clone was picked up a small number of times. V is TRBV5-1 and J is TRBJ1-1; D possibly corresponds to TRBD1 (5 bases). Deletions cut 0 bases from V and 5 bases from J, with 11 bases between. Germline V gene lookup returns CDR1 SGHRS and CDR2 YFSETQ. This CDR3 contains 14 residues. The CDR3 region is CASSLVPGNTEAFF. The DNA for the CDR3 is TGCGCCAGCAGCTTGGTCCCAGGGAATACTGAAGCTTTCTTT.

This clone was seen once. The chain uses TRBV2 and TRBJ2-5, with TRBD2 matching 9 bases. In germline, CDR1 is SNHLY, CDR2 FYNNEI. CDR3 length: 15 residues. The ends lost 7 bases at V and 4 bases at J; junction bases unmatched: 10. The CDR3 coding sequence is TGTGCCAGCATGGGGGTAGCGGGGGCCCCAGAGACCCAGTACTTC. It translates to CASMGVAGAPETQYF.

The chain couples TRBV5-1 to TRBJ2-1; 11 positions agree with TRBD2. This CDR3 is built from 16 residues. Trimming took 0 bases from V and 7 from J; bases not matched to a gene: 6. Germline CDR1 is SGHRS and CDR2 is YFSETQ. The CDR3 spells CASSLGLAGKWNEQFF. CDR3 nucleotide sequence: TGCGCCAGCAGCTTGGGACTAGCGGGGAAGTGGAATGAGCAGTTCTTC. Drawing the rest from reference TRBV5-1 and TRBJ2-1, the complete variable domain is KAGVTQTPRYLIKTRGQQVTLSCSPISGHRSVSWYQQTPGQGLQFLFEYFSETQRNKGNFPGRFSGRQFSNSRSEMNVSTLELGDSALYLCASSLGLAGKWNEQFFGPGTRLTVL.

The genes are TRBV27 and TRBJ1-1; unclear D gene. Germline values: CDR1 MNHEY, CDR2 SMNVEV (reference sequence). The V gene lost 2 bases and the J gene lost 2 bases, with 6 bases spanning the gap. This CDR3 has 13 amino acids. In DNA form, the CDR3 reads TGTGCCAGCAGTTTACAGGCTAACACTGAAGCTTTCTTT. Its protein is CASSLQANTEAFF.

The chain recombines TRBV6-1 with TRBJ1-6, with TRBD1 matching 8 bases. Trimming cost V 2 bases and J 13 bases; bases outside gene matches: 10. The CDR3 has 15 amino acids. Per germline, CDR1 MNHNS and CDR2 SASEGT. The CDR3 nucleotides are TGTGCCAGCAGTGAACCCATCTCAACAGGGGGGCCCCTCCACTTT. Translated: CASSEPISTGGPLHF.

This clone was recorded only once. This chain joins TRBV4-1 and TRBJ2-5; D is perhaps TRBD1 or TRBD2 (6 bases each). Germline V gene lookup returns CDR1 MGHRA and CDR2 YSYEKL. The CDR3 runs 17 residues. V was trimmed by 1 base and J by 4 bases, leaving 19 bases between them. In DNA form, the CDR3 reads TGCGCCAGCAGCCAAGGGGCTTCTCCGGGGGCCGGAGAGACCCAGTACTTC. This codes for CASSQGASPGAGETQYF.